Here is one T cell receptor beta chain with its context. What it binds is unknown. The junction departs from germline at one end; a sequencing error may be responsible. The data stem from a study of T-cell memory formation after mild COVID-19. Study results and caveats: CD4/CD8 balance characterized clones contracting day 15 to 85, and CD4+ skew characterized later expanders. Contracting clones localized mainly to CM and EM when CD4+ and mainly to EMRA when CD8+. Pre-infection memory already had some responding clones, implying cross-reactive memory joined.

The CDR3 sequence is 15 residues long. Germline-derived CDR1 and CDR2 are SGHTA and FQGNSA. cDNA libraries for TCR alpha and TCR beta, carrying sample barcodes and UMIs, came from 5'RACE with constant-segment primers. TCRdb processed the 5' RACE reads anew with MiXCR; each CDR3 protein has one entry. Of just over 400,000 distinct CDR3 sequences in the sample, less than 25% are singletons; the top ten hold approximately 14%. The sample consisted of PBMCs or a T cell subset sorted from them (not recorded which). This chain connects TRBV7-2 to TRBJ2-7, with 13 bases that match TRBD2. The receptor was isolated from an adult woman who had mild COVID-19 (a few samples of this study predate the infection). Cell type and time point are not known. The DNA for the CDR3 is TGTGCCAGCAGCTTAGGACGGCGGACTAGCGGGAGCTTGAACTTC. The encoded protein is CASSLGRRTSGSLNF.